These 17 T cell receptor beta chains were all obtained from the same sample, sequenced in a study of CD8 T cells in ankylosing spondylitis. General observations from the study: Among TCR beta sequences, a motif of eight or nine highly homologous variants appeared characteristic of ankylosing spondylitis blood.

These receptors have no identified antigens. Via MiXCR, TCRdb re-called the 5' RACE reads, giving one row per CDR3 protein. The sample carries roughly 450,000 distinct CDR3 sequences, roughly 25% recorded once. Sequencing input: blood, either unsorted or a sorted T cell fraction (not recorded which). The receptors were gathered from a male donor with ankylosing spondylitis.

CDR3 region: CASSLAGQRLYGYTF. The CDR3 DNA sequence: TGTGCCAGCAGCTTAGCAGGACAGCGCCTCTATGGCTACACCTTC. The chain links TRBV7-8 to TRBJ1-2, with D tentatively TRBD1 (6 bases). V was cut by 0 bases and J by 4 bases, with 12 bases left in between. The length of the CDR3 is 15 residues. The germline CDR1 and CDR2 sequences are SGHVS and FQNEAQ.

The CDR3 reads CSACCGSSYEQYV. The CDR3 DNA reads TGCAGTGCTTGTTGCGGGAGTTCCTACGAGCAGTACGTC. The chain uses TRBV20-1 and TRBJ2-7, with 7 bases aligning to TRBD2. With 5 bases clipped from V and 1 base from J, the junction kept 5 bases outside the gene matches. The CDR3 covers 13 residues. Germline V gives CDR1 DFQATT, CDR2 SNEGSKA (reference sequence).

V and J are TRBV12-3 or TRBV12-4 and TRBJ1-2, with D hard to call. Trimming removed 2 bases at V and 0 bases at J, with 4 bases between. The CDR3 spans 13 residues. CDR3 sequence reads: CASSLKSNYGYTF. CDR3 in DNA: TGTGCCAGCAGTTTAAAATCTAACTATGGCTACACCTTC.

V and J are TRBV4-2 and TRBJ2-1; D is tentatively TRBD1 or TRBD2 (5 bases each). Germline values: CDR1 LGHNA, CDR2 YNFKEQ. Trimming stripped 2 bases from V and 8 bases from J, with 13 bases between. The CDR3 extends over 14 amino acids. CDR3 protein: CASSQRRLQDEQFF. The CDR3 bases are TGTGCCAGCAGCCAACGTCGACTACAGGATGAGCAGTTCTTC.

This clonotype has a handful of counts. The rearrangement uses TRBV15 and TRBJ1-1; no definite D call. Germline CDR1 LNHNV, CDR2 YYDKDF (reference sequence). Trimming removed 5 bases at V and 5 bases at J, with 15 bases between. The CDR3 is made up of 14 amino acids. In DNA form, the CDR3 reads TGTGCCACCAGCCTATGGGGAGGAGGAACTGAAGCTTTCTTT. Translation: CATSLWGGGTEAFF. Based on the CDR3 plus reference TRBV15 and TRBJ1-1, the full variable domain is DAMVIQNPRYQVTQFGKPVTLSCSQTLNHNVMYWYQQKSSQAPKLLFHYYDKDFNNEADTPDNFQSRRPNTSFCFLDIRSPGLGDTAMYLCATSLWGGGTEAFFGQGTRLTVV.

The CDR3 DNA is TGCAGTTCCACAGATCAGATAGGGACTTTCTACAATGAGCAGTTCTTC. Its translation: CSSTDQIGTFYNEQFF. This chain joins TRBV20-1 and TRBJ2-1; perhaps TRBD2 as D (6 bases). This CDR3 spans 16 amino acids. Germline V lookup: CDR1 DFQATT, CDR2 SNEGSKA (reference sequence). V was shortened by 8 bases and J by 3 bases, with 23 bases between the two germline ends.

This clonotype occurred a few times. The genes are TRBV3-1 and TRBJ2-2; no reliable D call. Germline assignment: CDR1 LGHDT and CDR2 YNNKEL (reference sequence). V was cut by 0 bases and J by 0 bases, with 11 bases left in between. This CDR3 has 17 residues. The CDR3 here is CASSQDLVSANTGELFF. DNA for the CDR3: TGTGCCAGCAGCCAAGATTTGGTCAGCGCGAACACCGGGGAGCTGTTTTTT. Looking up the rest from reference TRBV3-1 and TRBJ2-2 gives the full variable domain: DTAVSQTPKYLVTQMGNDKSIKCEQNLGHDTMYWYKQDSKKFLKIMFSYNNKELIINETVPNRFSPKSPDKAHLNLHINSLELGDSAVYFCASSQDLVSANTGELFFGEGSRLTVL.

This sequence joins TRBV6-5 and TRBJ2-7; 9 bases are a match to TRBD1. CDR3 length: 15 residues. The V and J ends lost 0 bases and 5 bases, in that order; junction bases with no gene match: 5. Germline V gene data show CDR1 as MNHEY and CDR2 as SVGAGI. The CDR3 reads CASSYSMRQGDEQYV. CDR3 bases: TGTGCCAGCAGTTACTCTATGAGACAGGGGGACGAGCAGTACGTC.

The chain combines TRBV24-1 with TRBJ2-3, with 11 bases fitting TRBD2. V lost 10 bases and J lost 4; bases outside the gene matches: 15. CDR3 length: 17 residues. Germline V gene data show CDR1 as KGHDR and CDR2 as SFDVKD. In nucleotides, the CDR3 is TGTGCCACTAGCCCACCCGGGACTAGCGGTCATCCAGATACGCAGTATTTT. This sequence encodes CATSPPGTSGHPDTQYF.

About this clonotype itself: Mismatch with germline at one junction end may stem from a read error. The V call is TRBV25-1, the J call TRBJ1-1; the match to TRBD1 covers 7 bases. CDR3 length: 12 amino acids. Germline assignment: CDR1 MGHDK and CDR2 SYGVNS. The CDR3 sequence is CASSGPGQQALF. The CDR3 coding sequence is TGTGCCAGCAGTGGCCCGGGACAGCAAGCTCTCTTT.

In this sample, this clonotype turned up a few times. The V and J genes are TRBV7-8 and TRBJ2-5; 7 positions agree with TRBD2. This CDR3 contains 15 residues. Germline loops: CDR1 SGHVS, CDR2 FQNEAQ. V lost 1 base and J lost 6; bases outside the gene matches: 8. In DNA form, the CDR3 reads TGTGCCAGCAGCTTAGGGCGCGGGAGATCACAGACCCAGTACTTC. This translates into CASSLGRGRSQTQYF.

The chain is built from TRBV20-1 and TRBJ2-2; 7 bases are shared with TRBD1. V shed 6 bases and J 6 bases; nucleotides not matched to a gene: 10. Germline V gives CDR1 DFQATT, CDR2 SNEGSKA (reference sequence). The length of the CDR3 is 14 residues. The CDR3 here is CSARPGQRPGELFF. CDR3 DNA sequence: TGCAGTGCAAGGCCGGGACAGAGACCCGGGGAGCTGTTTTTT.

The chain joins TRBV7-2 to TRBJ2-1; 7 bases are a match to TRBD2. This CDR3 has 16 residues. Germline CDR1 SGHTA, CDR2 FQGNSA. With V trimmed by 4 bases and J by 0 bases, 6 bases remained unmatched. The CDR3 loop reads CASSSGGGSSYNEQFF. The CDR3 nucleotides are TGTGCCAGCAGCTCGGGAGGCGGGAGCTCCTACAATGAGCAGTTCTTC.

This clonotype was picked up many times. DNA of the CDR3: TGCAGTGCTAGCTTGACAGGAATGTACAATGAGCAGTTCTTC. It translates to CSASLTGMYNEQFF. This chain uses TRBV20-1 with TRBJ2-1, with D possibly being TRBD1 (6 bases). The CDR3 totals 14 residues. The germline V gene encodes CDR1 DFQATT and CDR2 SNEGSKA (reference sequence). The V gene lost 3 bases and the J gene lost 4 bases, with 13 bases spanning the gap.

The chain combines TRBV20-1 with TRBJ1-5; the D is unclear. Trimming removed 0 bases from V and 3 bases from J, with 15 bases in between. The germline CDR1 and CDR2 sequences are DFQATT and SNEGSKA (reference sequence). This CDR3 comprises 16 residues. CDR3 DNA sequence: TGCAGTGCTAGAGATCGGGCAGGTCTGCCCAATCAGCCCCAGCATTTT. Residues: CSARDRAGLPNQPQHF.

The CDR3 nucleotides read TGTGCCAGCAGTTTATCCTCTTCGACAGGGTCGATGAACACTGAAGCTTTCTTT. The encoded protein is CASSLSSSTGSMNTEAFF. J is TRBJ1-1 and V is TRBV27; TRBD1 matches at 7 bases. Germline-derived CDR1 and CDR2 are MNHEY and SMNVEV (reference sequence). The length of the CDR3 is 18 residues. With V trimmed by 0 bases and J by 0 bases, 10 bases remained unmatched.

The chain combines TRBV20-1 with TRBJ1-2; 8 bases fit TRBD1. CDR1 and CDR2 from the germline V gene are DFQATT and SNEGSKA (reference sequence). J gave up 10 bases and V 1 base, and 14 bases lay outside the gene matches. The CDR3 extends over 15 amino acids. CDR3 sequence reads: CSARGGVGTGPLYTF. The CDR3 nucleotides read TGCAGTGCTAGAGGGGGGGTCGGGACAGGCCCTCTCTACACCTTC.